A single T cell receptor (beta chain) is shown here with its context. Relative to the germline gene, one junction end is altered; a read error may explain this. In the original workflow: Researchers report that nucleated cell counts were estimated from reference gene primer amplification. Sequencing was performed with immunoSEQ multiplex PCR; in TCRdb, only in-frame clones are kept and a portion is missing. V, J and clone size are taken as reported in that table, and D and trimming were inferred from the DNA itself. The sample carries about 210,000 clones, around nine tenths recorded once. These data originate in a study of blood T cell repertoires in COVID-19. The wider study: COVID-19 samples collected from the United States, Italy and Spain covered acute and convalescent phases. PBMCs, B-cell-depleted T cells, or T cells provided the cDNA or gDNA that made up the material.

CDR3 length: 12 residues. Germline lookup yields CDR1 MNHEY and CDR2 SVGAGI. Material for sequencing was peripheral blood. This receptor was obtained from a woman in her thirties or forties with acute or convalescent COVID-19. The chain uses TRBV6-5 and TRBJ1-2; D unclear. The CDR3 is CASTYGGYGYTF. CDR3 nucleotide sequence: TGTGCCAGCACTTACGGAGGATATGGCTACACCTTC.